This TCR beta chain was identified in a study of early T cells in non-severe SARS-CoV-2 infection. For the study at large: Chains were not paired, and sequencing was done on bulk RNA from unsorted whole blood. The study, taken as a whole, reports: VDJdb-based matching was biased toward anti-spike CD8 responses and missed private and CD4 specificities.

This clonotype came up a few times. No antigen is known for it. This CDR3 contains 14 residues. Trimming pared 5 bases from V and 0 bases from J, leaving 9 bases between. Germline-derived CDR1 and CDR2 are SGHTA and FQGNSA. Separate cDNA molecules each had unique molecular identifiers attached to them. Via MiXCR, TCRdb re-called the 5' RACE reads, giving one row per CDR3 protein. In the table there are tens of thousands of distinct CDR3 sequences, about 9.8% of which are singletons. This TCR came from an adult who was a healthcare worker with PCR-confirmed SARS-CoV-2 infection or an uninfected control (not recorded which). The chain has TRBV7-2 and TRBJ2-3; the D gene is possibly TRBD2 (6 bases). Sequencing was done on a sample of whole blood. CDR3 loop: CASSRSGSTDTQYF. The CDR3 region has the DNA TGTGCCAGCAGCCGGAGCGGGAGCACAGATACGCAGTATTTT.